Following are 27 T cell receptor beta chains from one sample sequenced in a study of human T cells and chemical hapten exposure (dated by TCRdb to 2020 to 2022). Library generation was performed with RACE. TCRdb shows the sequencer as NextSeq 500. TCRdb's own reprocessing of the public reads used fastp at Q25 and MiXCR and kept productive beta chains. Every CDR3 protein is listed once, alongside the most common genes and DNA of its rows. This sample has some 400,000 distinct CDR3 sequences in its table, and 5.1% of those were observed once. The ten largest clonotypes hold approximately 2.8% of the sample. The sample's time point label, decoded: pre-sensitization, week 0. The treatment or condition label corresponds to: therapeutic diphenylcyclopropenone sensitization with weekly scalp DPC. This material consisted of whole blood, taken in connection with sensitization to the hapten diphenylcyclopropenone (DPC). These receptors all come from a woman aged 50 to 65 with alopecia areata. Some clones in this sample may be carry-over from other donors' samples.

This chain connects TRBV12-3 or TRBV12-4 to TRBJ1-2, with TRBD1 matching over 7 bases. This CDR3 contains 13 residues. V dropped 8 bases and J dropped 5; count of bases not matched to a gene: 8. The CDR3 nucleotides are TGTGCCAGCCGCCAGGGGGGCGCATATGGCTACACCTTC. Protein: CASRQGGAYGYTF.

The table lists this clonotype with a few counts. The V gene is TRBV5-6, the J gene TRBJ2-7; D gene uncertain. Germline CDR1 and CDR2: SGHDT and YYEEEE. There are 13 residues in the CDR3. The V gene lost 1 base and the J gene lost 11 bases, with 16 bases spanning the gap. The CDR3 DNA reads TGTGCCAGCAGCTTGCGGTCAGTTTTTTCAGAGTACTTC. This gives the protein CASSLRSVFSEYF.

In its sample, this clonotype was seen a few times. The rearrangement uses TRBV6-2 or TRBV6-3 and TRBJ2-2; D not certain. Per germline, CDR1 MNHEY and CDR2 SVGEGT. The V end was cut by 0 bases, the J end by 1 base, with 9 bases between. CDR3 size: 16 residues. This CDR3 reads CASSYSRRMNTGELFF. As DNA, the CDR3 is TGTGCCAGCAGTTACTCGAGGCGAATGAACACCGGGGAGCTGTTTTTT.

This clonotype was found a few times. The chain recombines TRBV10-1 with TRBJ1-1, with D uncertain. The germline V gene has CDR1 WNHNN and CDR2 SYGVQD (reference sequence). The CDR3 consists of 12 residues. V gave up 3 bases and J gave up 6 bases, with 8 bases separating them. The CDR3 region has the DNA TGCGCCAGCAGTGATGCTCGGGCTGAAGCTTTCTTT. Its translation is CASSDARAEAFF.

This chain uses TRBV29-1 with TRBJ1-1, with 7 bases matching TRBD1. This CDR3 contains 12 residues. V was clipped by 7 bases and J by 0 bases; unmatched bases: 2. The germline V gene has CDR1 SQVTM and CDR2 ANQGSEA. The CDR3 protein is CSGDSMNTEAFF. In DNA, the CDR3 is TGCAGCGGGGACAGTATGAACACTGAAGCTTTCTTT.

Many counts were recorded for this clonotype. V is TRBV2 and J is TRBJ2-3; D is ambiguous. This CDR3 is 12 amino acids long. Trimming took off 1 base at V and 5 bases at J, with 4 bases between the two ends. From germline, CDR1 is SNHLY and CDR2 FYNNEI. In DNA form, the CDR3 reads TGTGCCAGCAGTGAAGTTCGAGATACGCAGTATTTT. It yields the protein CASSEVRDTQYF.

The table lists this clonotype with a few counts. The chain recombines TRBV7-2 with TRBJ1-6; D gene ambiguous. Per the germline V gene, CDR1 is SGHTA and CDR2 is FQGNSA. The CDR3 consists of 16 residues. V lost 5 bases and J 0 bases, leaving 11 bases between the germline ends. CDR3: CASSPLKSSYNSPLHF. CDR3 DNA sequence: TGTGCCAGCAGCCCTCTAAAGAGCTCCTATAATTCACCCCTCCACTTT.

In this sample, this clonotype turned up a few times. The CDR3 bases are TGCAGTGCTACCGGGACAGGGAGCCACGAGCAGTACTTC. This encodes CSATGTGSHEQYF. The chain joins TRBV20-1 to TRBJ2-7; the match to TRBD1 covers 9 bases. Germline CDR1 reads DFQATT; CDR2 reads SNEGSKA (reference sequence). J gave up 5 bases and V 4 bases, and 6 bases lay outside the gene matches. This CDR3 has 13 amino acids.

In its sample, this clonotype was seen a few times. This chain connects TRBV7-9 to TRBJ1-4, with D hard to call. The CDR3 contains 15 residues. Germline values: CDR1 SEHNR, CDR2 FQNEAQ (reference sequence). Trimming removed 7 bases from V and 5 bases from J, with 17 bases in between. CDR3 region: CASTRLNSQNEKLFF. The CDR3, as DNA: TGTGCCAGCACCCGTCTCAACTCCCAGAATGAAAAACTGTTTTTT.

This clonotype has at least ten counts. The rearrangement uses TRBV11-2 and TRBJ2-1; D unresolved. There are 12 residues in the CDR3. Germline CDR1 and CDR2: SGHAT and FQNNGV. V was shortened by 3 bases and J by 10 bases, with 10 bases between the two germline ends. The CDR3 sequence: CASSFTAVEQFF. The CDR3 nucleotides read TGTGCCAGCAGCTTTACGGCGGTCGAGCAGTTCTTC.

This clonotype has more than one count but fewer than ten. V gene TRBV12-3 or TRBV12-4 combines with J gene TRBJ1-3, with D unclear. Trimming shortened V by 6 bases and J by 0 bases, and 12 bases separated the two germline ends. The CDR3 spans 15 residues. CDR3 amino acids: CASSGRDFSGNTIYF. DNA of the CDR3: TGTGCCAGCAGCGGACGGGATTTCTCTGGAAACACCATATATTTT.

This clonotype came up many times. The gene calls are TRBV6-5 and TRBJ2-7; 8 bases match TRBD2. Unmatched junction bases numbered 8, after V lost 0 bases and J lost 7 bases. In germline, CDR1 is MNHEY, CDR2 SVGAGI. CDR3 length equals 15 residues. CDR3 in amino acids: CASSYSSGGRGEQYF. Written as DNA, the CDR3 is TGTGCCAGCAGTTACTCATCGGGAGGGAGGGGGGAGCAGTACTTC.

This clonotype was found many times. The chain employs TRBV29-1 and TRBJ2-2; D is perhaps TRBD1 (5 bases). Germline CDR1 reads SQVTM; CDR2 reads ANQGSEA. With 1 base removed from V and 6 bases from J, the gap between germline ends came to 12 bases. The CDR3 is made up of 14 amino acids. CDR3 nucleotide sequence: TGCAGCGTTGAAGGGTGGACAACACCCGGGGAGCTGTTTTTT. Amino acids: CSVEGWTTPGELFF.

The table lists this clonotype with many counts. The genes are TRBV6-6 and TRBJ2-5; D possibly corresponds to TRBD1 (6 bases). The CDR3 contains 15 residues. The V gene's germline CDR1 is MNHNY and CDR2 SVGAGI (reference sequence). The ends were cut back, 7 bases at V and 5 bases at J, with 20 bases in the middle. The CDR3 loop is CASIDGQYGSETQYF. CDR3 nucleotides: TGTGCCAGCATCGACGGACAGTACGGTTCGGAGACCCAGTACTTC.

Concerning this clonotype itself: A far larger clone is a single base away, which makes a read error likely. The CDR3 coding sequence is TGTGCCAGCAGTTCCTACAATGTGCAGTTCTTC. Encoded protein: CASSSYNVQFF. The chain uses TRBV27 and TRBJ2-1; D gene ambiguous. The CDR3 covers 11 residues. The germline V gene has CDR1 MNHEY and CDR2 SMNVEV (reference sequence).

This clonotype was seen at least ten times. The chain uses TRBV12-3 or TRBV12-4 and TRBJ1-4, with 8 bases aligning to TRBD1. CDR3 size: 13 residues. Unmatched junction bases numbered 5, after V lost 7 bases and J lost 7 bases. CDR3 protein: CASTDRGGEKLFF. CDR3 nucleotide sequence: TGTGCCAGCACTGACAGGGGAGGTGAAAAACTGTTTTTT.

In its sample, this clonotype was seen many times. The genes are TRBV20-1 and TRBJ1-4; no reliable D call. Trimming took off 5 bases at V and 5 bases at J, with 3 bases between the two ends. There are 10 residues in the CDR3. Per germline, CDR1 DFQATT and CDR2 SNEGSKA (reference sequence). The CDR3 protein is CSAHNEKLFF. The CDR3 DNA follows: TGCAGTGCTCACAATGAAAAACTGTTTTTT.

This clonotype appeared a few times. The chain has TRBV28 and TRBJ1-3; no firm D call. V was pared by 3 bases and J by 4 bases, with 10 bases between. The germline V gene has CDR1 MDHEN and CDR2 SYDVKM. The CDR3 is made up of 14 amino acids. CDR3 region: CASSLVVHGNTIYF. In DNA, the CDR3 is TGTGCCAGCAGTTTGGTGGTCCACGGAAACACCATATATTTT.

V usage is TRBV12-3 or TRBV12-4 and J usage is TRBJ1-1, with a weak D call TRBD1 (5 bases). With 6 bases removed from V and 7 bases from J, the gap between germline ends came to 6 bases. This CDR3 spans 10 amino acids. The CDR3 reads CASRGGEAFF. The CDR3 DNA reads TGTGCCAGCAGGGGGGGTGAAGCTTTCTTT.

The rearrangement joins TRBV6-6 to TRBJ2-2; 7 nucleotides match TRBD1. V was pared by 6 bases and J by 4 bases, with 5 bases of the junction left unmatched. Germline-derived CDR1 and CDR2 are MNHNY and SVGAGI (reference sequence). The CDR3 loop spans 14 amino acids. The CDR3 loop is CASSSGTATGELFF. DNA of the CDR3: TGTGCCAGCAGCTCCGGGACAGCCACCGGGGAGCTGTTTTTT.

At least ten counts were recorded for this clonotype. This chain uses TRBV12-3 or TRBV12-4 with TRBJ1-4; 7 bases match TRBD1. The length of the CDR3 is 12 residues. With 4 bases clipped from V and 8 bases from J, the junction kept 1 base outside the gene matches. The chain's CDR3 is CASSSGGEKLFF. The CDR3 DNA reads as TGTGCCAGCAGTTCAGGGGGGGAAAAACTGTTTTTT.

The table lists this clonotype with a few counts. A read error may account for a junction end that differs from germline. The chain joins TRBV6-2 or TRBV6-3 to TRBJ2-7; maybe TRBD1 (6 bases). The CDR3 is 15 amino acids. Germline V gene lookup returns CDR1 MNHEY and CDR2 SVGEGT. CDR3 sequence reads: CASRPKTPGTPASNF. The CDR3 nucleotides read TGTGCCAGCAGGCCCAAAACTCCCGGGACACCGGCATCCAACTTC.

This clonotype was observed many times. In DNA, the CDR3 is TGTGCCAGCAGTTTAGCGGGAGGGTTTAACGAGCAGTACTTC. This encodes CASSLAGGFNEQYF. The chain uses TRBV28 and TRBJ2-7, with 9 bases fitting TRBD2. The CDR3 runs to 14 residues. V was pared by 2 bases and J by 5 bases, with 4 bases of the junction left unmatched. Germline lookup yields CDR1 MDHEN and CDR2 SYDVKM.

Ten or more counts support this clonotype. V gene TRBV5-1 combines with J gene TRBJ1-1; D remains unclear. Germline CDR1 is SGHRS and CDR2 is YFSETQ. Deletions cut 3 bases from V and 0 bases from J, with 18 bases between. The CDR3 length is 17 residues. This CDR3 reads CASSSFPTTDMNTEAFF. The CDR3 nucleotides read TGCGCCAGCAGCTCCTTTCCCACCACAGATATGAACACTGAAGCTTTCTTT.

This clonotype occurred many times. The CDR3 spells CASSLPFLAGAPTQYF. CDR3 coding DNA: TGTGCCAGCAGCCTCCCTTTTCTAGCGGGGGCCCCTACGCAGTATTTT. The rearrangement links TRBV12-3 or TRBV12-4 to TRBJ2-3; TRBD2 aligns across 10 bases. The CDR3 covers 16 residues. The trim removed 6 bases at V and 8 bases at J, leaving 14 bases unmatched.

This clonotype has just a few counts. This chain joins TRBV5-6 and TRBJ2-7, with TRBD1 identical over 7 bases. J lost 5 bases, V lost 3 bases, and 17 bases had no gene match. Per germline, CDR1 SGHDT and CDR2 YYEEEE. This CDR3 spans 17 amino acids. The CDR3 DNA reads TGTGCCAGCAGCTGGGTGGGATTGGACAGGAAAAGCCACGAGCAGTACTTC. Its translation: CASSWVGLDRKSHEQYF.

The genes are TRBV5-6 and TRBJ2-7, with a possible D match to TRBD1 (5 bases). This CDR3 region has 15 residues. V shed 4 bases and J shed 2 bases, with 16 bases lying between them. CDR1 is SGHDT, CDR2 YYEEEE, per germline. The CDR3 DNA follows: TGTGCCAGCAGCGGCGGATATGACAGAGCCTACGAGCAGTACTTC. It codes for CASSGGYDRAYEQYF.